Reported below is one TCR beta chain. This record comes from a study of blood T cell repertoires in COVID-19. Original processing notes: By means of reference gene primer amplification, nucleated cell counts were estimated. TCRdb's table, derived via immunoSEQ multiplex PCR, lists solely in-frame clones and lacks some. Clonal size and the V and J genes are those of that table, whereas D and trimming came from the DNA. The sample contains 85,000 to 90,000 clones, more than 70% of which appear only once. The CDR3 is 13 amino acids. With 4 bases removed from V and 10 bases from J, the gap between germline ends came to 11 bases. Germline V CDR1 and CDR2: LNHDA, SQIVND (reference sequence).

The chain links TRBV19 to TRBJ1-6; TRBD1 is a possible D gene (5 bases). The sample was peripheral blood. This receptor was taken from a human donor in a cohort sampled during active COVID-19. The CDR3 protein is CASSKGHGSPLHF. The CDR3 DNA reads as TGTGCCAGTAGTAAAGGACATGGATCACCCCTCCACTTT.